Only a few counts were recorded for the clone carrying this T cell receptor (beta chain). Its antigen is unknown. The entry originates in a study of cytomegalovirus exposure and HLA in healthy donors. The study, taken as a whole, reports: HLA alleles were associated with 16,951 TCR beta sequences in a later analysis at 0.05 false discovery rate. Previous analysis showed most TCR beta V segments were productive about 87% or about 30% of the time.

After removal of 5 bases from V and 5 bases from J, the junction contained 2 bases not matched to a gene. Germline V lookup: CDR1 SGHVS, CDR2 FQNEAQ. CDR3 size: 13 residues. The study ran its PCR with 60 Vbeta and 13 Jbeta primers. In the original processing: A later analysis tallied approximately 80 million unique TCR beta chains, around 10 million of them shared. Sequencing was performed with immunoSEQ multiplex PCR; in TCRdb, only in-frame clones are kept and a portion is missing. V, J and clone size were drawn from that table, and D and trimming were deduced from the DNA. The sample has around 200,000 clones, roughly four fifths seen once.

The chain joins TRBV7-8 to TRBJ2-1; 8 bases agree with TRBD1. Sequences were obtained from PBMCs. The sequence was obtained from a man aged 45 to 65 in good health and CMV-seronegative. In DNA form, the CDR3 reads TGTGCCAGCAGCCGGGGACAGGACAATGAGCAGTTCTTC. It codes for CASSRGQDNEQFF.